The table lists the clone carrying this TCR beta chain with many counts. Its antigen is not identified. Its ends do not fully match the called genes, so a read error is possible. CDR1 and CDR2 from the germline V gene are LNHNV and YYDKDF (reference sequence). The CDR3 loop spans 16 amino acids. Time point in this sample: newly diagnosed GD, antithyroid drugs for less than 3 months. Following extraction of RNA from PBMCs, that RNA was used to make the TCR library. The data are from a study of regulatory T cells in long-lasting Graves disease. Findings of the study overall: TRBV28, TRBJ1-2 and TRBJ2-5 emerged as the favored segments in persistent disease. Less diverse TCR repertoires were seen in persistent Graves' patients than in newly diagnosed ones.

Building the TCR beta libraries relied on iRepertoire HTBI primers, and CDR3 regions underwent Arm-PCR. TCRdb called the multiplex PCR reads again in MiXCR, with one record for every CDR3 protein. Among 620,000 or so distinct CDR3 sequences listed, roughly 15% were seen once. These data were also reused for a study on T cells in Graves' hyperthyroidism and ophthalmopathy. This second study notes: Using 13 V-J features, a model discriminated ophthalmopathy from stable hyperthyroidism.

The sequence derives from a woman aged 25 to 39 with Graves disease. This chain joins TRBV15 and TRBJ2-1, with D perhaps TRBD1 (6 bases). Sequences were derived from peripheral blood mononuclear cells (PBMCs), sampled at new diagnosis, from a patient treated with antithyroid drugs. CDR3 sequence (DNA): TGTGCCACCAGCCCGGGATACGGGACATACTACACTGAGCAGTTCTTC. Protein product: CATSPGYGTYYTEQFF.